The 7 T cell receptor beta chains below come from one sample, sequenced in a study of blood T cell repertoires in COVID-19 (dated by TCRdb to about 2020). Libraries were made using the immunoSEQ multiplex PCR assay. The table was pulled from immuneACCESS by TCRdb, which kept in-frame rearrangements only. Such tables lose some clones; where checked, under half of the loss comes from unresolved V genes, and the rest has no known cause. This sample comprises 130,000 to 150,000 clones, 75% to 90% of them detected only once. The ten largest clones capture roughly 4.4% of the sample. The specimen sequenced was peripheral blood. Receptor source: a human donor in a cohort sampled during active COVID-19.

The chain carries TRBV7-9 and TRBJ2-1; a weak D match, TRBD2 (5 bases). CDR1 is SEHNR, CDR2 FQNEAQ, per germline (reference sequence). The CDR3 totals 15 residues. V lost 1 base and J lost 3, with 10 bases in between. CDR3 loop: CASSLVGVYYNEQFF. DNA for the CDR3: TGTGCCAGCAGCTTAGTCGGGGTTTACTACAATGAGCAGTTCTTC.

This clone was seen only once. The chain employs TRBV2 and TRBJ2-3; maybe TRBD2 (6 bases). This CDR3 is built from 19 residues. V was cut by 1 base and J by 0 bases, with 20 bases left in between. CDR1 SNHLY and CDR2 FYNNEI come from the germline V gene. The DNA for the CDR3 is TGTGCCAGCAGTGAAGAGGGCGGGGCCGGCCTCTATAGCACAGATACGCAGTATTTT. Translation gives CASSEEGGAGLYSTDTQYF. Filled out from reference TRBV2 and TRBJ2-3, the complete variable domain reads EPEVTQTPSHQVTQMGQEVILRCVPISNHLYFYWYRQILGQKVEFLVSFYNNEISEKSEIFDDQFSVERPDGSNFTLKIRSTKLEDSAMYFCASSEEGGAGLYSTDTQYFGPGTRLTVL.

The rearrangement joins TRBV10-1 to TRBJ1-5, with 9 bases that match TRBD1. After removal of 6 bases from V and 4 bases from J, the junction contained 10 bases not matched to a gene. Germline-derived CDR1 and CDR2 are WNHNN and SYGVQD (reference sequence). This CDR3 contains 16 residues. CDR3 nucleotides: TGCGCCAGCAGGGGTGAGGGGGACAGGGTTAATCAGCCCCAGCATTTT. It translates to CASRGEGDRVNQPQHF.

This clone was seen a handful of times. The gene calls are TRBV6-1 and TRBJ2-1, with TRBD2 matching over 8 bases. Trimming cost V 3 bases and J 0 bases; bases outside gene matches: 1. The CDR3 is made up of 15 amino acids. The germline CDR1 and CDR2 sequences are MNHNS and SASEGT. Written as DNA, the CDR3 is TGTGCCAGCAGTGACACTAGCGGCTCCTACAATGAGCAGTTCTTC. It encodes CASSDTSGSYNEQFF.

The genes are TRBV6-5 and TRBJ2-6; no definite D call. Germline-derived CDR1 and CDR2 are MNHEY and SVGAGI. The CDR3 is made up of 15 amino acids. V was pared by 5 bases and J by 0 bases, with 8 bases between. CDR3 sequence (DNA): TGTGCCAGCAGTAAATCTAACTCTGGGGCCAACGTCCTGACTTTC. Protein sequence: CASSKSNSGANVLTF.

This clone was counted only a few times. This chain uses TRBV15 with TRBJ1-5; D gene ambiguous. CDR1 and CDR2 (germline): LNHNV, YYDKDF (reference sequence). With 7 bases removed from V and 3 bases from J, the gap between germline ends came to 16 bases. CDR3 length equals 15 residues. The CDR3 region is CATTPVRGINQPQHF. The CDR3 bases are TGTGCCACCACCCCGGTGCGAGGGATCAATCAGCCCCAGCATTTT.

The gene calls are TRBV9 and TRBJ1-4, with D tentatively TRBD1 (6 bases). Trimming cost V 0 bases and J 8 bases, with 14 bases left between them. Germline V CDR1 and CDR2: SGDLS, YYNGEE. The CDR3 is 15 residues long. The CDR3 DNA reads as TGTGCCAGCAGCGTAGCTGGGGGCATGGGGGAAAAACTGTTTTTT. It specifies CASSVAGGMGEKLFF.